These T cell receptor beta chains were read from a single sample in a study of CD8+ T cells in alopecia areata. Here immunoSEQ multiplex PCR was the method, and the copy in TCRdb shows in-frame clones only, minus some. The sample lists roughly 190,000 clones, about three fifths occurring once. Material: CD4+ T cells sorted from blood, obtained at week 24, from a patient treated with tofacitinib. The receptors derive from a human donor with alopecia areata. The CDR3 runs from the conserved cysteine through the conserved F or W. The order of the fields is V gene, J gene, D gene, CDR3 protein. The D gene is left open where the match is weak.

>TRBV30|TRBJ1-4|TRBD1
CAWSRGGTAEKLFF
>TRBV29-1|TRBJ2-7|TRBD1
CSVEDRGRGSYEQYF
>TRBV2|TRBJ2-3|TRBD2
CARTSGGTDTQYF
>TRBV7-2|TRBJ2-2|TRBD2
CASSPRLAGNGELFF
>TRBV2|TRBJ1-6|TRBD1
CASRDETGEPLHF
>TRBV11-2|TRBJ2-1|-
CASSAGRNEQFF
>TRBV6-5|TRBJ2-7|-
CASTSTQSSYEQYF
>TRBV30|TRBJ1-1|-
CACSRNTEAFF
>TRBV6-1|TRBJ1-5|-
CASSIEGNNQPQHF
>TRBV30|TRBJ2-1|TRBD2
CAWMSGGARNEQFF
>TRBV7-9|TRBJ2-5|TRBD1
CASSTYRDSLETQYF
>TRBV5-1|TRBJ1-1|TRBD1
CASSPYGGGGTGYRNTEAFF
>TRBV30|TRBJ1-1|-
CARASLMNTEAFF
>TRBV4-1|TRBJ2-3|TRBD2
CASSQVPGRGGSSTDTQYF
>TRBV5-1|TRBJ2-1|-
CASSSTGAFSNEQFF
>TRBV6-4|TRBJ2-3|TRBD1
CASSPGTGSADTQYF
>TRBV6-4|TRBJ1-6|TRBD1
CASSSSGQGDSPLHF
>TRBV7-2|TRBJ1-2|-
CASSLYRDGYTF
>TRBV7-6|TRBJ2-1|TRBD2
CASSLGLIAGGLKHEQFF
>TRBV5-1|TRBJ1-2|-
CASSLEGYLYGYTF
>TRBV2|TRBJ1-5|-
CASSEGGRNQPQHF
>TRBV20-1|TRBJ2-1|-
CSAGSGEQFF
>TRBV7-9|TRBJ1-2|-
CASTPAGYGYTF
>TRBV4-3|TRBJ2-2|-
CASSPKGGNTGELFF
>TRBV9|TRBJ2-3|-
CASNPSSTDTQYF
>TRBV27|TRBJ1-2|-
CASSSYEAGANYGYTF
>TRBV2|TRBJ1-5|-
CASGQPGANQPQHF
>TRBV5-1|TRBJ1-2|-
CASSLLGRDGGYTF
>TRBV2|TRBJ1-4|-
CASCSTTNEKLFF
>TRBV4-3|TRBJ1-4|TRBD1
CASNRDRTEKLFF
>TRBV30|TRBJ2-3|TRBD1
CAWSRMGQSADTQYF
>TRBV2|TRBJ2-7|-
CASSPGLEQYF
>TRBV7-2|TRBJ2-2|-
CASSQGPNTGELFF
>TRBV2|TRBJ1-1|-
CASSVKLNTEAFF
>TRBV29-1|TRBJ2-3|-
CSVGLSTDTQYF
>TRBV29-1|TRBJ2-2|-
CSVDLLNTGELFF
>TRBV10-3|TRBJ1-6|-
CAISGTENSPLHF
>TRBV5-1|TRBJ1-1|-
CASSPAGQALQGTEAFF
>TRBV2|TRBJ1-2|-
CASSESPSLVGYTF
>TRBV6-1|TRBJ1-2|-
CASSPPGHADGYTF
>TRBV20-1|TRBJ2-1|-
CSVWATKQFF
>TRBV18|TRBJ1-1|-
CASSPLNRRNTEAFF
>TRBV2|TRBJ2-7|TRBD1
CASSGTGAGEQYF
>TRBV5-6|TRBJ1-1|-
CASSRRDGSTEAFF
>TRBV11-2|TRBJ2-3|TRBD2
CASSPYRPSGGARADTQYF
>TRBV11-2|TRBJ2-3|TRBD1
CASSLESGQGGVNTQYF
>TRBV2|TRBJ2-2|-
CASSEGRMNTGELFF
>TRBV5-1|TRBJ1-2|TRBD1
CASRPSGTEYGYTF
>TRBV5-6|TRBJ2-4|-
CASSPGRSAKNIQYF
>TRBV30|TRBJ2-3|TRBD1
CAWSAGTGNTDTQYF
>TRBV7-8|TRBJ2-5|-
CASSLLTVDQETQYF
>TRBV30|TRBJ2-1|TRBD2
CAWSVASGHNEQFF
>TRBV29-1|TRBJ2-3|-
CSVEELATDTQYF
>TRBV27|TRBJ1-5|-
CASSLLRSQPQHF
>TRBV19|TRBJ2-1|-
CASSIAGYEQFF
>TRBV7-2|TRBJ2-5|-
CASSLAGVQETQYF